Listed below are T cell receptor beta chains from one sample, sequenced in a study of OX40 agonist ivuxolimab in advanced cancers. Some clones are missing from TCRdb's copy, which holds only in-frame ones; the method was immunoSEQ multiplex PCR. The sample records tens of thousands of clones, over 80% being singletons. The source material was CD4+ or CD8+ T cells sorted from blood, sampled in a trial of the OX40 agonist ivuxolimab. All receptors derive from an adult with an advanced solid tumor such as melanoma, head and neck, liver or kidney cancer. The CDR3 runs from the conserved cysteine through the conserved F or W. D genes are given only for firm matches. Size is omitted from some rows. Given values are once, few, many or a class for expanded clones.

NA	TRBV28	TRBJ1-2	NA	TGTGCCAGCAGTTTAAGCCTGTGGCAGGGCTACACCTTC	CASSLSLWQGYTF
NA	TRBV30	TRBJ1-1	NA	TGTGCCTGGATTAAGGTAGTGAACACTGAAGCTTTCTTT	CAWIKVVNTEAFF
NA	TRBV30	TRBJ2-7	NA	TGTGCCGGCAACACAGGAGACTCCTACGAGCAGTACTTC	CAGNTGDSYEQYF
NA	TRBV4-1	TRBJ2-7	NA	TGCGCCAGCAGCCGCCCCGGGGGCTACGAGCAGTACTTC	CASSRPGGYEQYF
NA	TRBV10-1	TRBJ2-4	once	TGCGCCAGCAGTGCGGGAAACATTCAGTACTTC	CASSAGNIQYF
NA	TRBV25-1	TRBJ1-1	NA	TGTGCCAGCAGTGAAACCGGACAATGGGGACGGACTGAAGCTTTCTTT	CASSETGQWGRTEAFF
TRBD1	TRBV4-1	TRBJ2-7	NA	TGCGCCAGCAGCCAAGCCGGGACAGGACTCTCCTACGAGCAGTACTTC	CASSQAGTGLSYEQYF
NA	TRBV7-3	TRBJ2-2	NA	TGTGCCAGCAGCTATAGTGGGGGTACCGGGGAGCTGTTTTTT	CASSYSGGTGELFF
TRBD2	TRBV9	TRBJ2-3	NA	TGTGCCAGCAGCCAGAGCGGGGAGCGCACAGATACGCAGTATTTT	CASSQSGERTDTQYF
NA	TRBV15	TRBJ2-5	few	TGTGCCACCAGCAGAGATAAAGATCAGGGCACCGGCCAGACCCAGTACTTC	CATSRDKDQGTGQTQYF
NA	TRBV11-2	TRBJ2-5	NA	TGTGCCAGCAGCTTAGTCAGGGGCCAAGAGACCCAGTACTTC	CASSLVRGQETQYF
NA	TRBV7-6	TRBJ2-1	NA	TGTGCCAGCAGCTTAGAGGCCTACGACAATGAGCAGTTCTTC	CASSLEAYDNEQFF
NA	TRBV28	TRBJ1-3	NA	TGTGCCAGCAGCTGGAGGGGTTTAGGAAACACCATATATTTT	CASSWRGLGNTIYF
NA	TRBV7-3	TRBJ2-3	NA	TGTGCCAGCAGCTTAGGGGACTCTACAGATACGCAGTATTTT	CASSLGDSTDTQYF
TRBD1	TRBV9	TRBJ2-2	NA	TGTGCCAGCAGCTCTCCCCTTCAGGGGACAGGGGCCGGGGAGCTGTTTTTT	CASSSPLQGTGAGELFF
NA	TRBV6-5	TRBJ1-2	NA	TGTGCCAGCAGTCTCAACTGGGAGGATGGCTACACCTTC	CASSLNWEDGYTF
NA	TRBV7-9	TRBJ2-3	NA	TGTGCCAGCAGCTTAGGCTGGGAAAGCACAGATACGCAGTATTTT	CASSLGWESTDTQYF
TRBD2	TRBV2	TRBJ2-1	NA	TGTGCCAGCAGTGAAACTAGCGGGCGCCCCAATGAGCAGTTCTTC	CASSETSGRPNEQFF
NA	TRBV4-2	TRBJ2-2	NA	TGTGCCAGCGCCCCCCCGGGGGAGCCTACCGGGGAGCTGTTTTTT	CASAPPGEPTGELFF
NA	TRBV28	TRBJ2-1	NA	TGTGCCAGCACCAAGCGATCCTACAATGAGCAGTTCTTC	CASTKRSYNEQFF
NA	TRBV7-9	TRBJ2-7	once	TGTGCCAGCAGCCCCAGGATAGACCGCTACGAGCAGTACTTC	CASSPRIDRYEQYF
NA	TRBV5-4	TRBJ2-1	NA	TGTGCCAGCAGCTTGTGGCGGGGTGAGCAGTTCTTC	CASSLWRGEQFF
TRBD1	TRBV11-2	TRBJ2-1	few	TGTGCCAGCAGCTTACTAGACAGGGTTGTTGACAATGAGCAGTTCTTC	CASSLLDRVVDNEQFF
TRBD2	TRBV4-3	TRBJ2-7	NA	TGCGCCAGCAGCCAACAGGCGGGAGCCTACGAGCAGTACTTC	CASSQQAGAYEQYF
NA	TRBV2	TRBJ2-5	NA	TGTGCCAGCGGGGCAGAGGTCAGGGAGACCCAGTACTTC	CASGAEVRETQYF
NA	TRBV29-1	TRBJ2-1	once	TGCAGCGTTACCTGGGCATCCAGCAATGAGCAGTTCTTC	CSVTWASSNEQFF
NA	TRBV11-3	TRBJ2-5	NA	TGTGCCAGCAGCTTAAGGCAGAGCCAAGAGACCCAGTACTTC	CASSLRQSQETQYF
TRBD2	TRBV15	TRBJ2-7	once	TGTGCCACCAGCAGAGATCTAGCGGGAGGTTTCTCCGAGCAGTACTTC	CATSRDLAGGFSEQYF
TRBD1	TRBV6-6	TRBJ1-5	NA	TGTGCCAGCAGTCCCTTGCGGGACAGTAATCAGCCCCAGCATTTT	CASSPLRDSNQPQHF
TRBD1	TRBV9	TRBJ1-2	NA	TGTGCCAGCAGTGCAATCCCGGGACAGGGGGCCAATGTCTATGGCTACACCTTC	CASSAIPGQGANVYGYTF
TRBD2	TRBV5-1	TRBJ2-2	once	TGCGCCAGCAGCATAAACCTCAGCGGGAGGACCACCGGGGAGCTGTTTTTT	CASSINLSGRTTGELFF
NA	TRBV30	TRBJ2-7	NA	TGTGCCGCCTACGATGGACCATTTTACGAGCAGTACTTC	CAAYDGPFYEQYF
TRBD1	TRBV10-3	TRBJ2-5	NA	TGTGCCATCAGTGTGACGGACAGGGAGCACCAAGAGACCCAGTACTTC	CAISVTDREHQETQYF
NA	TRBV29-1	TRBJ2-7	NA	TGCAGCGTTTCCCCTACCAACAGGGTGAGAGACGAGCAGTACTTC	CSVSPTNRVRDEQYF
NA	TRBV7-8	TRBJ2-2	NA	TGTGCCAGCAGCGACCGGGACACCCGCACCGGGGAGCTGTTTTTT	CASSDRDTRTGELFF
NA	TRBV30	TRBJ1-5	once	TGTGCCTGGAGTAAAAGAGGGGGGGCCGACAATCAGCCCCAGCATTTT	CAWSKRGGADNQPQHF